This TCR beta chain appears in the sequencing data of a study of cytomegalovirus exposure and HLA in healthy donors. The protocol was immunoSEQ multiplex PCR, while the TCRdb copy is restricted to in-frame clones and leaves out a portion. The sample consists of 55,000 to 65,000 clones, around 96% of them appearing once. V lost 4 bases and J lost 7; bases outside the gene matches: 15. The CDR3 loop spans 16 amino acids. Germline V gives CDR1 SGHVS, CDR2 FNYEAQ. The chain is built from TRBV7-6 and TRBJ2-7; 8 positions agree with TRBD2. The sample taken for sequencing was PBMCs. This clonotype originated in a man between 18 and 29 years old in good health and CMV-seronegative. CDR3 residues: CASSSTLTGGPQEQYF. As DNA, the CDR3 is TGTGCCAGCAGCTCCACATTGACGGGAGGGCCTCAAGAGCAGTACTTC.